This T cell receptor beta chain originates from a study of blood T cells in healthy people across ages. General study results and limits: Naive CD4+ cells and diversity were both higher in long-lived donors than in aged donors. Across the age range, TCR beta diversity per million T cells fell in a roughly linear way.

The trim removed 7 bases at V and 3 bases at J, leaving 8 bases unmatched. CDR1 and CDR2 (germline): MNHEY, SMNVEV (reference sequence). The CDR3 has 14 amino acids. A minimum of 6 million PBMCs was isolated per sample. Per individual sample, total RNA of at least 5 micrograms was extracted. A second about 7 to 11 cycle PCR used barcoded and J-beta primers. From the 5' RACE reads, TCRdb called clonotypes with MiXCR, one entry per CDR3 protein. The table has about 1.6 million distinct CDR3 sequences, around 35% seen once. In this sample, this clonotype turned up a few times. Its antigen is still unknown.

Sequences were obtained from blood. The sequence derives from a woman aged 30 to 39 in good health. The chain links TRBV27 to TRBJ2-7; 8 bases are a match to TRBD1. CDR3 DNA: TGTGCCAGCAAGGACAGGGCCTTTTACTACGAGCAGTACTTC. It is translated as CASKDRAFYYEQYF.